The 11 T cell receptor beta chains below come from one sample, sequenced in a study of blood T cell repertoires in COVID-19. Method: immunoSEQ multiplex PCR; TCRdb's copy keeps in-frame clones and lacks some. Among about 190,000 clones listed, about four fifths were seen once. The sequenced sample consisted of peripheral blood. These receptors were taken from a man aged 55 to 70 with acute or convalescent COVID-19.

The J gene is TRBJ1-2, the V gene TRBV7-2, with 10 bases lining up with TRBD1. V was clipped by 0 bases and J by 7 bases; unmatched bases: 2. CDR1 is SGHTA and CDR2 is FQGNSA in the germline V gene. CDR3 length: 14 residues. The CDR3 region has the DNA TGTGCCAGCAGCTTAGCCGGGACAGGGGTTGGCTACACCTTC. As protein: CASSLAGTGVGYTF.

Here the CDR3 reads CASSLGGGTEAFF. CDR3 sequence (DNA): TGTGCCAGCAGCTTAGGGGGCGGGACTGAAGCTTTCTTT. V gene TRBV13 combines with J gene TRBJ1-1; D gene ambiguous. CDR3 length: 13 amino acids. Germline assignment: CDR1 PRHDT and CDR2 FYEKMQ (reference sequence). The V end lost 0 bases, the J end lost 5 bases, and 7 bases lay between the germline ends.

J is TRBJ2-1 and V is TRBV2, with 8 nucleotides matching TRBD2. Germline V gene lookup returns CDR1 SNHLY and CDR2 FYNNEI. The CDR3 is made up of 14 amino acids. Trimming removed 3 bases from V and 2 bases from J; junction bases left unmatched: 0. The CDR3 DNA sequence: TGTGCCAGCAGTGAGCGGGAGGCCTACAATGAGCAGTTCTTC. Translating it yields CASSEREAYNEQFF.

V gene TRBV11-2 combines with J gene TRBJ2-1, with 7 positions matching TRBD1. Germline V lookup: CDR1 SGHAT, CDR2 FQNNGV. V gave up 1 base and J gave up 3 bases; unmatched junction bases: 9. CDR3 size: 17 residues. CDR3 nucleotide sequence: TGTGCCAGCAGCTTAGTCACAGGACAGGAAATCTACAATGAGCAGTTCTTC. It translates to CASSLVTGQEIYNEQFF.

This chain joins TRBV2 and TRBJ2-1; weak D call: TRBD2 (6 bases). The CDR3 loop spans 15 amino acids. CDR1 and CDR2 (germline): SNHLY, FYNNEI. V shed 3 bases and J shed 10 bases, with 19 bases lying between them. The CDR3: CASSDPGTPPEEQFF. CDR3 DNA: TGTGCCAGCAGTGATCCCGGGACTCCCCCCGAGGAGCAGTTCTTC.

The chain carries TRBV7-3 and TRBJ2-1, with D possibly being TRBD2 (6 bases). CDR1 and CDR2 from the germline V gene are SGHTA and FQGTGA. The CDR3 totals 15 residues. Trimming pared 3 bases from V and 8 bases from J, leaving 17 bases between. CDR3 region: CASSFGWGGVDEQFF. In nucleotides, the CDR3 is TGTGCCAGCAGCTTCGGGTGGGGCGGGGTGGATGAGCAGTTCTTC.

The V gene is TRBV5-4, the J gene TRBJ1-2; 7 bases align to TRBD1. The germline V gene encodes CDR1 SGHNT and CDR2 YYREEE (reference sequence). The CDR3 consists of 13 residues. V shed 0 bases, J shed 8 bases, and the junction held 4 bases outside the gene matches. The CDR3: CASSLEGAEGYTF. CDR3 in DNA: TGTGCCAGCAGCTTGGAGGGGGCGGAAGGCTACACCTTC.

With respect to this clone: Different DNA sequences within this sample yield the same CDR3. V usage is TRBV30 and J usage is TRBJ1-5, with D unresolved. The CDR3 has 13 amino acids. Germline V gene sequence: CDR1 GTSNPN, CDR2 SVGIG (reference sequence). V dropped 0 bases and J dropped 4 bases, with 7 bases sitting between them. This CDR3 is CAWSVRGNQPQHF. The CDR3 DNA is TGTGCCTGGAGTGTGAGAGGGAATCAGCCCCAGCATTTT. Based on the CDR3 plus reference TRBV30 and TRBJ1-5, the full variable domain is SQTIHQWPATLVQPVGSPLSLECTVEGTSNPNLYWYRQAAGRGLQLLFYSVGIGQISSEVPQNLSASRPQDRQFILSSKKLLLSDSGFYLCAWSVRGNQPQHFGDGTRLSIL.

The chain links TRBV10-3 to TRBJ1-2, with D possibly matching TRBD1 (6 bases). Trimming removed 2 bases at V and 3 bases at J, with 16 bases between. The CDR3 has 16 amino acids. Germline loops: CDR1 ENHRY, CDR2 SYGVKD. CDR3 nucleotide sequence: TGTGCCATCAGTGAGCCGTTGGGGGCGGGGGACTATGGCTACACCTTC. It yields the protein CAISEPLGAGDYGYTF.

This clone showed up just a few times. The chain is built from TRBV6-5 and TRBJ1-1; 7 nucleotides line up with TRBD1. Germline V gene lookup returns CDR1 MNHEY and CDR2 SVGAGI. The CDR3 runs 15 residues. Trimming at V came to 4 bases and at J to 4 bases, leaving 9 bases not matched to a gene. This CDR3 reads CASSSLQGTSTEAFF. The CDR3 DNA sequence: TGTGCCAGCAGTTCCCTACAGGGGACGAGCACTGAAGCTTTCTTT.

The CDR3 spells CASSQDRGAYGYTF. CDR3 DNA sequence: TGTGCCAGCAGCCAAGATCGGGGAGCCTATGGCTACACCTTC. The chain has TRBV3-1 (or the pseudogene TRBV3-2) and TRBJ1-2; no definite D call. The CDR3 is made up of 14 amino acids. Germline CDR1 reads LGHDT; CDR2 reads YNNKEL (reference sequence). The germline V and J ends were trimmed by 0 bases and 4 bases, with 9 bases remaining between them.